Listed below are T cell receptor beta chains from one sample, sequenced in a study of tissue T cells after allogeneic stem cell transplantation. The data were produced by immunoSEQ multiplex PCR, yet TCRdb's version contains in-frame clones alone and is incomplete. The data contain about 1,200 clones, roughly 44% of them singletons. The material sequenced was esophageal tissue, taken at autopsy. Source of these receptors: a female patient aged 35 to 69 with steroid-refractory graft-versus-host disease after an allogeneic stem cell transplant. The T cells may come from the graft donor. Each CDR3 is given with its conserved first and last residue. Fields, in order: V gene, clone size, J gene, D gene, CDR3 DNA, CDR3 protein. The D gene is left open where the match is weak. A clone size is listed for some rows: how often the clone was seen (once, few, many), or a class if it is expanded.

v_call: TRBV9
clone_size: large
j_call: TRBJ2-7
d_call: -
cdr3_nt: TGTGCCAGCAGCGTAGACGTCGTTGCCGAGCAGTACTTC
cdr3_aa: CASSVDVVAEQYF

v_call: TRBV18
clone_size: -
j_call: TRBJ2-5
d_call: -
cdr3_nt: TGTGCCAGCTCAAACCCTCAACTAGCTTTTGCGGAGACCCAGTACTTC
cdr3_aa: CASSNPQLAFAETQYF

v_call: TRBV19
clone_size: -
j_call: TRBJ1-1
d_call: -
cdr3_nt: TGTGCCAGTAGTATAGTTCGGACGGTGAGAAACACTGAAGCTTTCTTT
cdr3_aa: CASSIVRTVRNTEAFF

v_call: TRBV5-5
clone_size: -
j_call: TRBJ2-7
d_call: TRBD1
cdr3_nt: TGTGCCAGCAGCTCGGGACAGGGGGCGGGCTACGAGCAGTACTTC
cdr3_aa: CASSSGQGAGYEQYF

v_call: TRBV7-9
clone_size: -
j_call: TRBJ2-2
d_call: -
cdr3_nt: TGTGCCAGCAGAACCGGACCCGGGGAGCTGTTTTTT
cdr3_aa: CASRTGPGELFF

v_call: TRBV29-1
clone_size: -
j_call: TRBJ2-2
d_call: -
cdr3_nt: TGCAGCGTGTGGACGGTGAACACCGGGGAGCTGTTTTTT
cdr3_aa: CSVWTVNTGELFF

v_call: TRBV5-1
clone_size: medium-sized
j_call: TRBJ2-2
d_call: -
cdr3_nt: TGCGCCAGCAGCCCAATTACCGGGGAGCTGTTTTTT
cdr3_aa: CASSPITGELFF

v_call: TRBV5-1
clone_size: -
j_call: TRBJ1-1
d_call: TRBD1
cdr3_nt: TGCGCCAGCAGCGGACAGGGGGCGGGCACTGAAGCTTTCTTT
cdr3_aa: CASSGQGAGTEAFF

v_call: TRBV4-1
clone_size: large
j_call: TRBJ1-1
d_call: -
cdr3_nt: TGCGCCAGCAGCCAAGATGGGGAGGGGAACACTGAAGCTTTCTTT
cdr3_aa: CASSQDGEGNTEAFF

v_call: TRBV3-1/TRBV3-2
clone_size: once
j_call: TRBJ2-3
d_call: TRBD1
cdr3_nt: TGTGCCAGCAGCCACCCGGGACAGGGGGCTAATACGCAGTATTTT
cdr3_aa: CASSHPGQGANTQYF

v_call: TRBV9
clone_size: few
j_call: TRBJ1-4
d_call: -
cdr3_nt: TGTGCCAGCAGCGCGCAATACGCAACTAATGAAAAACTGTTTTTT
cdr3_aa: CASSAQYATNEKLFF

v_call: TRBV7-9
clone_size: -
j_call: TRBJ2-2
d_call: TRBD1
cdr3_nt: TGTGCCAGCAGCTTGGAGTCAGGGGGCGGGGAGCTGTTTTTT
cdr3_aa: CASSLESGGGELFF

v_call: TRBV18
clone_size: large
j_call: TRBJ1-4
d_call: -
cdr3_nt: TGTGCCAGCTCACCGGGGCGCGATGAAAAACTGTTTTTT
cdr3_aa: CASSPGRDEKLFF

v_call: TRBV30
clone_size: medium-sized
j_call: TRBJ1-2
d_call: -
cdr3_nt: TGTGCCTGGAGTGTCCATTCGGTGAACTATGGCTACACCTTC
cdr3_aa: CAWSVHSVNYGYTF

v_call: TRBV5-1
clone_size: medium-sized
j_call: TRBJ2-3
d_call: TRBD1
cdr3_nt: TGCGCCAGCAGCTTGGGCCAGGGACAGGGAACAGATACGCAGTATTTT
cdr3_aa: CASSLGQGQGTDTQYF

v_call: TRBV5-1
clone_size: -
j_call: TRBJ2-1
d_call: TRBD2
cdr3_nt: TGCGCCAGCAGCAAGGAGACTAGCGGGAGGATATACAATGAGCAGTTCTTC
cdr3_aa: CASSKETSGRIYNEQFF

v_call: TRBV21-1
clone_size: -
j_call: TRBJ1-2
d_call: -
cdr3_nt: TGTGCCAGCAGCGTAAACCAGGGGACCTATGGCTACACCTTC
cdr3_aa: CASSVNQGTYGYTF

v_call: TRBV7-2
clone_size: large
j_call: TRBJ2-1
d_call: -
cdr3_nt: TGTGCCAGCAGCCCCCCCGGGACCAAGGTCTCGTTCTTC
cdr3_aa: CASSPPGTKVSFF

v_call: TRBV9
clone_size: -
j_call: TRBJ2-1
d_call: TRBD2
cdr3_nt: TGTGCCAGCAGCGCCCGAGGACTAGGCAATGAGCAGTTCTTC
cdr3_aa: CASSARGLGNEQFF

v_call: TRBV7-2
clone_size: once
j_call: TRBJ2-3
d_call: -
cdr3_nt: TGTGCCAGCAGCTTAGCGGGGACCAGCACAGATACGCAGTATTTT
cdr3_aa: CASSLAGTSTDTQYF

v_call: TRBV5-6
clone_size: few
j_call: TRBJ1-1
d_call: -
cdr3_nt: TGTGCCAGCAGCTTGGTACCAGGAGCTTTCTTT
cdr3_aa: CASSLVPGAFF

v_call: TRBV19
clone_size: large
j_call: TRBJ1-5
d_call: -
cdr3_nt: TGTGCCAGTAGCAAAGACAGTACCCAACTTCAGCCCCAGCATTTT
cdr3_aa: CASSKDSTQLQPQHF

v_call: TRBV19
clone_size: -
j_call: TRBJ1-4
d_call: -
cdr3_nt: TGTGCCAGTAGTGGCATAGATAGCACAAATGAAAAACTGTTTTTT
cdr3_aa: CASSGIDSTNEKLFF

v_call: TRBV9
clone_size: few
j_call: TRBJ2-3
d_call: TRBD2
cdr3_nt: TGTGCCAGCAGCGGTAGCGGGAGGGCAACAGATACGCAGTATTTT
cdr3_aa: CASSGSGRATDTQYF

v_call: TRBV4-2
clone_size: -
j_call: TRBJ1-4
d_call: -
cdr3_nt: TGTGCCAGCAGCCCGGACAGTAATGAAAAACTGTTTTTT
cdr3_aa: CASSPDSNEKLFF

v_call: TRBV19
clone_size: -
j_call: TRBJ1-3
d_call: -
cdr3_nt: TGTGCCAGTACCTCCTACGTTATCTCTGGAAACACCATATATTTT
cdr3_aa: CASTSYVISGNTIYF